This T cell receptor beta chain appears in the sequencing data of a study of cytomegalovirus exposure and HLA in healthy donors. Study-wide results and caveats: Sequencing likely generated an artifact that appeared as a cluster of highly shared sequence variants. Serostatus for CMV was the only available immune exposure information.

Primers: 60 Vbeta forward and 13 Jbeta reverse. Profiled with immunoSEQ multiplex PCR; TCRdb holds only in-frame clones, not every one. The sample contains around 120,000 clones, about two thirds of which appear only once. The CDR3 is 16 residues long. The germline CDR1 and CDR2 sequences are SGHRS and YFSETQ. Trimming removed 4 bases from V and 3 bases from J; junction bases left unmatched: 10. Remarks on this clone: The antigen remains unidentified.

The V gene is TRBV5-1, the J gene TRBJ2-7, with TRBD1 matching over 10 bases. The receptor comes from a woman aged 55-75 years in good health and CMV-seropositive. Sequenced: PBMCs. As DNA, the CDR3 is TGCGCCAGCAGCATGCCCGGGACAGGGGAAATCTACGAGCAGTACTTC. The encoded protein is CASSMPGTGEIYEQYF.